Many counts were recorded for the clone carrying this T cell receptor (beta chain). Its antigen is currently unknown. The sample is drawn from a study of regulatory T cells in long-lasting Graves disease. The overall study: For a period under 3 months, newly diagnosed Graves' patients had taken antithyroid drugs.

Arm-PCR of CDR3 regions with iRepertoire HTBI primers generated TCR beta libraries. TCRdb called the multiplex PCR reads again in MiXCR, with one record for every CDR3 protein. The data contain hundreds of thousands of distinct CDR3 sequences, about 15% of them seen just once; the ten biggest clones take up 15% to 20%. Trimming cost V 6 bases and J 5 bases, with 11 bases left between them. This CDR3 spans 13 amino acids. The V gene's germline CDR1 is LNHDA and CDR2 SQIVND (reference sequence). Specified time point: newly diagnosed GD, antithyroid drugs for less than 3 months. Following extraction of RNA from PBMCs, that RNA was used to make the TCR library. Study results and caveats: Between persistent patients, roughly 2,600 public clonotypes were shared, exceeding the 900 to 1,000 shared between new patients.

The same sample was also studied in work on T cells in Graves' hyperthyroidism and ophthalmopathy. That publication notes: The HTBI primer set drove a first-round RT-PCR of the TCR CDR3.

The receptor comes from a woman aged 25-40 years with Graves disease. The sample consisted of peripheral blood mononuclear cells (PBMCs), taken at new diagnosis, from a patient treated with antithyroid drugs. The V gene is TRBV19, the J gene TRBJ1-5; D gene ambiguous. CDR3 in amino acids: CASSREGYQPQHF. In DNA, the CDR3 is TGTGCCAGTAGCCGGGAGGGTTATCAGCCCCAGCATTTT. The entire variable domain, with the rest obtained from reference TRBV19 and TRBJ1-5, is as follows: DGGITQSPKYLFRKEGQNVTLSCEQNLNHDAMYWYRQDPGQGLRLIYYSQIVNDFQKGDIAEGYSVSREKKESFPLTVTSAQKNPTAFYLCASSREGYQPQHFGDGTRLSIL.